This entry concerns a single T cell receptor beta chain. A much larger clone sits a single nucleotide away, making a read error possible. The CDR3 sequence is 14 residues long. From germline, CDR1 is SEHNR and CDR2 FQNEAQ (reference sequence). With 4 bases removed from V and 7 bases from J, the gap between germline ends came to 16 bases. The data are from a study of T cells in Graves' hyperthyroidism and ophthalmopathy. Authors of the study amplified TCR beta CDR3 regions from RNA transcripts. The HTBI set primed first-round TCR CDR3 RT-PCR. TCRdb itself ran the multiplex PCR reads through MiXCR, one entry per CDR3 protein. Among nearly 600,000 distinct CDR3 sequences, approximately 15% were seen once, and the ten largest hold 7.1%.

The TCR comes from a woman aged 18-35 years with Graves' ophthalmopathy. This chain uses TRBV7-9 with TRBJ1-2, with TRBD1 as a possible D gene (5 bases). The sequenced sample was blood. The CDR3 protein is CASSSFTGEFGYTF. DNA of the CDR3: TGTGCCAGCAGCTCTTTCACGGGGGAATTTGGCTACACCTTC.